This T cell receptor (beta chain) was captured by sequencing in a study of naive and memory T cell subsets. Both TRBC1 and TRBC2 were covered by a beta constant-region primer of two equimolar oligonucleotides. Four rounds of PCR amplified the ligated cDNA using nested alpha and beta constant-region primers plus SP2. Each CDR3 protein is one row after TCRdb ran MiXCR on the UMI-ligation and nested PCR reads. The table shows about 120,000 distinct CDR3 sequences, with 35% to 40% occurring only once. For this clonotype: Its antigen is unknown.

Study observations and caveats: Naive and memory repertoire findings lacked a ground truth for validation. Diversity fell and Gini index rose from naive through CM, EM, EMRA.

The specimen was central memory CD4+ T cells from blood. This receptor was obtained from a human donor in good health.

For the CDR3, the DNA is TGTGCCAGCAGCTCCGGGACTAGCGGGAGAGGAGATACGCAGTATTTT. This sequence encodes CASSSGTSGRGDTQYF. The chain uses TRBV5-6 and TRBJ2-3; 14 nucleotides align to TRBD2. V lost 3 bases, J lost 5 bases, and 5 bases stayed unmatched. Germline V gives CDR1 SGHDT, CDR2 YYEEEE. This CDR3 contains 16 residues.